This TCR beta chain was identified during a study of molecular identifiers for immune sequencing clone quantification (dated by TCRdb to 2016 to 2019). As for the study more broadly: For a replicate experiment, the RNA from either approximately 20,000 or 98,000 naive CD8 T cells was divided into five aliquots, and four of those aliquots went on to sequencing. This methods study used CD8 T cells to benchmark TCR RNA copy counting and molecular-identifier clustering-based TCR repertoire sequencing (MIDCIRS). What the work shows at the level of the full study, not this receptor alone: When barcode sub-clustering was not used, chimeric consensus sequences inflated TCR diversity, with chimeras reaching as high as 47%. Spiked-in Jurkat TCR RNA (approximately 10 copies' worth), which is not part of the donor repertoire, was contained in the naive libraries. Modeling estimated about 3 recovered TCR RNA copies per cell, compared with about ten by digital PCR, which implies around 33% capture efficiency. Highly expanded clone sizes could be underestimated if identical TCR molecules share a barcode. In CMV-specific effector cells, clones with more than 20 RNA copies accounted for over 98% of molecules, whereas in naive cells such clones accounted for under 1%. Spiked-in Jurkat TCR RNA equal to a single cell's worth was reported to be detectable even within 1,100,000 naive CD8 T cells.

Naive CD8 T cell libraries were made from around 18,000 to 910,000 sorted cells using 10%, 30% or 50% of purified RNA. Naive CD8 T cells, defined as CD8+CD4-CCR7+CD45RA+, were FACS-sorted into RLT Plus buffer on a BD FACSAria II. To test detection sensitivity, Jurkat RNA equivalent to approximately nine TCR copies was spiked into samples of roughly 20,000-1,100,000 naive CD8 T cells. Enrichment of CD8 T cells was performed with RosetteSep CD8+ T Cell Enrichment Cocktail and Ficoll-Paque, after which ACK red cell lysis was carried out. This clonotype came up a few times. Its antigen is currently not known. Qualities for individual bases were not recorded, and no much larger clone is one base off. From its cysteine to its phenylalanine, the CDR3 spans 13 amino acids. The sequence is cut down to CDR3 DNA, 39 bases in frame from base 1. V lost 5 bases and J lost 1 base; the stretch between them is 9 bases long. The germline V gene sets CDR1 to SGHVS and CDR2 to FNYEAQ.

Receptor libraries were prepared by PCR. The sequencer was a NextSeq 500. Bulk TCR libraries were generated as previously described, with the TCR primers listed in Table S5 used. The Qiagen AllPrep DNA/RNA kit was used to purify total RNA. Before any analysis, reads coming from multiple sequencing runs of the same library were combined into one pool. The paper's data handling went like this. Reads were retained only if the reads had an exact TCR constant sequence, and the retained reads were trimmed to 150 nt and grouped according to their 12-nt molecular barcodes. Within each barcode group, reads were sub-clustered at a 15% Levenshtein threshold, and quality-weighted consensus sequences were built per RNA molecule. Non-functional sequences were filtered out, along with any lower-count sequence sitting one edit away from another sequence. Based on a fit of two negative binomial distributions, barcode sub-clusters having less than 20% of the maximum read count were discarded. TCRdb handled the public reads itself, with Q25 trimming in fastp and clone calling in MiXCR, and kept productive beta chains. One record per CDR3 amino acid sequence lists the most common genes and DNA. None of the V and J calls come from the authors' own analysis; TCRdb made them. The table for this sample lists more than 450,000 distinct CDR3 sequences; approximately 25% of them were counted only once. Jointly, the top ten make up around 0.8% of the sample.

The origin of this receptor is a human donor in good health. Some libraries in this study had Jurkat cell RNA spiked in. Sample: naive CD8+ T cells from blood, with Jurkat cell RNA spiked in. What the cell subset or site label conveys for this sample: FACS-sorted CD8+CD4-CCR7+CD45RA+ naive T cells. This chain joins TRBV7-6 to TRBJ2-7, with the D gene uncertain. The CDR3 protein is CASSAHSSYEQYF. In nucleotide form, the sequence is TGTGCCAGCAGCGCACACTCTTCCTACGAGCAGTACTTC.